What follows are 3 T cell receptor beta chains derived from one specimen sequenced in a study of blood T cell repertoires in COVID-19. Profiled with immunoSEQ multiplex PCR; TCRdb holds only in-frame clones, not every one. This sample has about 34,000 clones, with 80% to 95% found just once. Sequenced sample: peripheral blood. The receptors here all came from a man older than 75 with acute or convalescent COVID-19.

This clone appeared once. The V call is TRBV4-2, the J call TRBJ2-5; D call uncertain. Trimming left V 0 bases short and J 1 base short, with 6 bases between. Germline V lookup: CDR1 LGHNA, CDR2 YNFKEQ. CDR3 size: 14 residues. The CDR3 DNA reads TGTGCCAGCAGCCAAGATCCAGGCCAAGAGACCCAGTACTTC. Its protein product is CASSQDPGQETQYF.

This chain connects TRBV23-1 to TRBJ1-5; a possible D gene is TRBD1 (5 bases). TRBV23-1 is noted as an ORF with a role that remains uncertain. The CDR3 loop spans 19 amino acids. V was shortened by 7 bases and J by 1 base, with 26 bases between the two germline ends. The CDR3 reads CASITAMGPRRISNQPQHF. CDR3 bases: TGCGCCAGCATTACCGCGATGGGGCCCCGCCGAATAAGCAATCAGCCCCAGCATTTT.

The sample holds a few counts of this clone. The chain joins TRBV18 to TRBJ2-7; tentatively, D is TRBD2 (7 bases). The CDR3 sequence is 15 residues long. The germline V and J ends were trimmed by 2 bases and 3 bases, with 14 bases remaining between them. Germline-derived CDR1 and CDR2 are KGHSH and LQKENI. As DNA, the CDR3 is TGTGCCAGCTCACCAACGGGGGGCTTAGGCTACGAGCAGTACTTC. Its protein product is CASSPTGGLGYEQYF.